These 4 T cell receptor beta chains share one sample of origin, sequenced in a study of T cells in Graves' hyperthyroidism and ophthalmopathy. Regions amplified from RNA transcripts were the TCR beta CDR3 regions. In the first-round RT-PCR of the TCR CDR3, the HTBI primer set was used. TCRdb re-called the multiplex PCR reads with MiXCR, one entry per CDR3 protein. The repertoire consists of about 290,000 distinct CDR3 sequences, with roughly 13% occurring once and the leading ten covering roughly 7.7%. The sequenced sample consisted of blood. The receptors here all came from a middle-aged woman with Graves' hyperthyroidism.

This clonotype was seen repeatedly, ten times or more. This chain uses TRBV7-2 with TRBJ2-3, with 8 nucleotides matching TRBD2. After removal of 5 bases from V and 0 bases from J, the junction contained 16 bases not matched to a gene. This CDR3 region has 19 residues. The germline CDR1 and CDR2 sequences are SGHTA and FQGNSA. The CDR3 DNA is TGTGCCAGCAGCCAGTCCGCTCCCACTAGCGGTACTAGCACAGATACGCAGTATTTT. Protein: CASSQSAPTSGTSTDTQYF.

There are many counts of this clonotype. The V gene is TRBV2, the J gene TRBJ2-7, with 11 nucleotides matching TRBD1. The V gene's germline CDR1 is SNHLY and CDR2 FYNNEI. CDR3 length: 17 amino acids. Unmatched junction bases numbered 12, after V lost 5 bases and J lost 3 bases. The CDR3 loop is CASSTPQRGTGGYEQYF. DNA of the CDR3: TGTGCCAGCAGTACTCCTCAGCGCGGGACAGGGGGCTACGAGCAGTACTTC.

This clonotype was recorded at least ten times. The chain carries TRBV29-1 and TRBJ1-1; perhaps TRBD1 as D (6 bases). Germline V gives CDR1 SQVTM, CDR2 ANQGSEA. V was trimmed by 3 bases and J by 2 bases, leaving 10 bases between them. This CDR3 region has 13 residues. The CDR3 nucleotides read TGCAGCGTTGACGAAGGGGGTAACACTGAAGCTTTCTTT. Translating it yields CSVDEGGNTEAFF.

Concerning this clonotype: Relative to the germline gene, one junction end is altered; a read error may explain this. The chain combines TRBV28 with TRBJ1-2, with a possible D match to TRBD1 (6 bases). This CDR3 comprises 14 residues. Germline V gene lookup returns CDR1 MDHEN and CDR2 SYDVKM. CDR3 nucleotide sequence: TGTGCCAGCAGTTTAGGACAGCAAGGCTATGGTTACACCTTC. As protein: CASSLGQQGYGYTF.